One and the same sample provided the 32 T cell receptor beta chains below, sequenced in a study of shared clonotypes between healthy human individuals. TCRdb's copy holds only in-frame clones and misses some; the assay was immunoSEQ multiplex PCR. The sample contains some 900,000 clones, around three quarters of which appear only once. The sequencing sample was made of memory CD4+ T cells sorted from blood. The subset: CD45RA-negative fraction. Receptors were obtained from a man aged 18-30 years in good health.

With respect to this clone: Other nucleotide sequences in the sample specify the same CDR3. The chain joins TRBV5-4 to TRBJ2-3, with no clear D. Germline-derived CDR1 and CDR2 are SGHNT and YYREEE (reference sequence). V lost 0 bases to trimming and J lost 0 bases, with 5 bases between them. CDR3 size: 14 residues. The CDR3 DNA is TGTGCCAGCAGCTTGGGACAAAGCACAGATACGCAGTATTTT. Its translation is CASSLGQSTDTQYF.

This chain uses TRBV25-1 with TRBJ2-1; D is ambiguous. Trimming cost V 6 bases and J 9 bases, with 18 bases left between them. Germline V gene data show CDR1 as MGHDK and CDR2 as SYGVNS. This CDR3 region has 14 residues. DNA of the CDR3: TGTGCCAGCAGCAAAGACAATCAGGTCGCTGAGCAGTTCTTC. Translating it yields CASSKDNQVAEQFF.

The CDR3 nucleotides read TGTGCCAGCAGGAGTAATGGGGGGCTCTCCCAGCCCCAGCATTTT. Translation gives CASRSNGGLSQPQHF. The genes are TRBV28 and TRBJ1-5; possibly TRBD1 for D (6 bases). Germline V gene sequence: CDR1 MDHEN, CDR2 SYDVKM. Trimming cost V 6 bases and J 7 bases, with 19 bases left between them. This CDR3 contains 15 residues.

The genes are TRBV7-8 and TRBJ2-7, with TRBD2 as a possible D gene (5 bases). The CDR3 sequence is 14 residues long. Germline V gene sequence: CDR1 SGHVS, CDR2 FQNEAQ. V shed 2 bases and J shed 0 bases, with 8 bases lying between them. CDR3 loop: CASSLTGSSYEQYF. For the CDR3, the DNA is TGTGCCAGCAGCTTAACGGGGAGCTCCTACGAGCAGTACTTC.

The genes are TRBV5-6 and TRBJ2-5; tentatively, D is TRBD2 (7 bases). Germline CDR1 is SGHDT and CDR2 is YYEEEE. The CDR3 has 14 residues. Trimming removed 3 bases from V and 4 bases from J, with 13 bases in between. The CDR3 reads CASSSPRGAETQYF. CDR3 nucleotide sequence: TGTGCCAGCAGCTCACCTCGGGGGGCAGAGACCCAGTACTTC.

The chain has TRBV28 and TRBJ2-7; 8 bases map to TRBD1. The trim removed 7 bases at V and 7 bases at J, leaving 18 bases unmatched. The CDR3 is made up of 16 amino acids. Germline assignment: CDR1 MDHEN and CDR2 SYDVKM. For the CDR3, the DNA is TGTGCCAGCATTCCCTCTGTCGGGACAGGCGACGGGGAGCAGTACTTC. Its translation is CASIPSVGTGDGEQYF.

The rearrangement links TRBV10-1 to TRBJ2-1; 9 bases agree with TRBD2. The CDR3 length is 14 residues. V gave up 5 bases and J gave up 5 bases; unmatched junction bases: 4. Per germline, CDR1 WNHNN and CDR2 SYGVQD (reference sequence). For the CDR3, the DNA is TGCGCCAGCAGTTCTAGCGGGACTAACAATGAGCAGTTCTTC. This codes for CASSSSGTNNEQFF.

The chain couples TRBV5-4 to TRBJ1-6; the D is unclear. Deletions cut 6 bases from V and 5 bases from J, with 6 bases between. The CDR3 contains 12 residues. Germline lookup yields CDR1 SGHNT and CDR2 YYREEE (reference sequence). For the CDR3, the DNA is TGTGCCAGCAAGCTAGATAATTCACCCCTCCACTTT. This gives the protein CASKLDNSPLHF.

This clone has only a few counts. The gene calls are TRBV7-2 and TRBJ1-3, with 7 bases that match TRBD1. V dropped 4 bases and J dropped 4; count of bases not matched to a gene: 4. This CDR3 has 14 amino acids. Germline CDR1 SGHTA, CDR2 FQGNSA. This CDR3 reads CASSSRTGGNTIYF. Here the CDR3 DNA reads TGTGCCAGCAGCTCCCGGACAGGAGGAAACACCATATATTTT.

This clone was counted a single time. This chain links TRBV4-1 with TRBJ2-5, with TRBD2 matching 8 bases. V shed 4 bases, J shed 4 bases, and the junction held 17 bases outside the gene matches. The CDR3 contains 18 residues. Germline values: CDR1 MGHRA, CDR2 YSYEKL. The CDR3 DNA reads as TGCGCCAGCAGCCCGCCTTTGGGCGGGAGGATTCTCCGAGAGACCCAGTACTTC. Amino acid sequence: CASSPPLGGRILRETQYF.

The gene calls are TRBV11-2 and TRBJ2-1, with D possibly TRBD2 on 5 matching bases. Between the trimmed V and J ends, which lost 5 bases and 4 bases, there was a span of 15 bases. CDR1 SGHAT and CDR2 FQNNGV come from the germline V gene. CDR3 length equals 15 residues. CDR3 protein: CASSPSGTQYNEQFF. CDR3 nucleotides: TGTGCCAGCAGCCCCAGCGGCACTCAATACAATGAGCAGTTCTTC.

The chain carries TRBV5-1 and TRBJ1-1, with 7 bases aligning to TRBD1. Germline values: CDR1 SGHRS, CDR2 YFSETQ. The CDR3 totals 17 residues. The ends lost 4 bases at V and 0 bases at J; junction bases unmatched: 12. The DNA for the CDR3 is TGCGCCAGCAGCCCCGGACAGGAGCTGATACTGAACACTGAAGCTTTCTTT. Protein sequence: CASSPGQELILNTEAFF.

Concerning this clone itself: In the same sample, other DNA sequences code for this CDR3. The chain uses TRBV30 and TRBJ2-3; TRBD1 agrees at 7 bases. The CDR3 covers 14 residues. Germline loops: CDR1 GTSNPN, CDR2 SVGIG (reference sequence). V trimming: 3 bases; J trimming: 2 bases; junction bases outside the gene matches: 5. In DNA form, the CDR3 reads TGTGCCTGGAGGAGACAGGGAAACACAGATACGCAGTATTTT. Its translation is CAWRRQGNTDTQYF.

The chain joins TRBV6-1 to TRBJ1-5; D gene unclear. The CDR3 runs 15 residues. The V gene lost 8 bases and the J gene lost 6 bases, with 20 bases spanning the gap. The germline V gene encodes CDR1 MNHNS and CDR2 SASEGT. The CDR3: CASREGKGIGQPQHF. Written as DNA, the CDR3 is TGTGCCAGCCGGGAGGGCAAGGGTATCGGTCAGCCCCAGCATTTT.

The chain couples TRBV9 to TRBJ1-5; 7 bases fit TRBD1. The CDR3 sequence is 15 residues long. V was pared by 3 bases and J by 2 bases, with 5 bases of the junction left unmatched. CDR1 is SGDLS and CDR2 is YYNGEE in the germline V gene. The CDR3 sequence: CASSEQGLGNQPQHF. In DNA form, the CDR3 reads TGTGCCAGCAGCGAACAGGGGTTAGGCAATCAGCCCCAGCATTTT.

The V and J genes are TRBV19 and TRBJ1-3, with D unclear. The CDR3 contains 14 residues. With 4 bases removed from V and 2 bases from J, the gap between germline ends came to 9 bases. Germline-derived CDR1 and CDR2 are LNHDA and SQIVND (reference sequence). CDR3 nucleotides: TGTGCCAGTAGTAGGCCGGGGACTGGAAACACCATATATTTT. The encoded protein is CASSRPGTGNTIYF.

This rearrangement joins TRBV6-1 to TRBJ1-2; 10 bases are a match to TRBD1. The V gene's germline CDR1 is MNHNS and CDR2 SASEGT. V lost 7 bases, J lost 6 bases, and 8 bases stayed unmatched. The CDR3 is made up of 14 amino acids. The CDR3 DNA reads TGTGCCAGCACTTGGGACAGGGGAGGAAATGGCTACACCTTC. This codes for CASTWDRGGNGYTF.

This clone was found a few times. The rearrangement joins TRBV14 to TRBJ1-1; 10 bases map to TRBD1. The germline V gene has CDR1 SGHDN and CDR2 FVKESK. The CDR3 contains 15 residues. V shed 4 bases and J 4 bases; nucleotides not matched to a gene: 6. CDR3 in amino acids: CASSPLGTGATEAFF. In nucleotides, the CDR3 is TGTGCCAGCAGCCCGTTAGGGACAGGGGCCACTGAAGCTTTCTTT. The full variable domain, rest sourced from reference TRBV14 and TRBJ1-1, is EAGVTQFPSHSVIEKGQTVTLRCDPISGHDNLYWYRRVMGKEIKFLLHFVKESKQDESGMPNNRFLAERTGGTYSTLKVQPAELEDSGVYFCASSPLGTGATEAFFGQGTRLTVV.

The chain employs TRBV28 and TRBJ1-2; 11 positions match TRBD1. J lost 4 bases, V lost 3 bases, and 7 bases had no gene match. This CDR3 is 16 amino acids long. Germline-derived CDR1 and CDR2 are MDHEN and SYDVKM. The CDR3 DNA reads as TGTGCCAGCAGTTTCCCCGGACAGGGGGCAGGCTATGGCTACACCTTC. This encodes CASSFPGQGAGYGYTF.

This chain connects TRBV18 to TRBJ2-7; 10 bases agree with TRBD2. With V trimmed by 6 bases and J by 5 bases, 7 bases remained unmatched. CDR3 length: 14 amino acids. Germline loops: CDR1 KGHSH, CDR2 LQKENI. CDR3 residues: CASSFPSGGHEQYF. The CDR3 region has the DNA TGTGCCAGCTCCTTTCCTAGCGGGGGACACGAGCAGTACTTC.

This chain connects TRBV30 to TRBJ1-5; 7 bases map to TRBD1. CDR3 size: 16 residues. Unmatched junction bases numbered 16, after V lost 2 bases and J lost 9 bases. The germline gives CDR1 GTSNPN, CDR2 SVGIG (reference sequence). The CDR3 DNA is TGTGCCTGGAGTAAGGGGGAGGGGGCGCAGTGGAGGCCCCAGCATTTT. This gives the protein CAWSKGEGAQWRPQHF.

A note on this clone: A much larger clone differs by one base, so this may be a read error. This rearrangement joins TRBV27 to TRBJ1-1, with D unclear. The CDR3 has 13 residues. Deletions cut 2 bases from V and 1 base from J, with 5 bases between. Germline values: CDR1 MNHEY, CDR2 SMNVEV (reference sequence). CDR3 sequence (DNA): TGTGCCAGCAGTTTAATGACGAACACTGAAGCTTTCTTT. Its translation is CASSLMTNTEAFF.

V gene TRBV14 combines with J gene TRBJ1-2; D is uncertain. With 0 bases removed from V and 8 bases from J, the gap between germline ends came to 13 bases. CDR1 is SGHDN and CDR2 is FVKESK in the germline V gene. The CDR3 extends over 14 amino acids. In nucleotides, the CDR3 is TGTGCCAGCAGCCAAGATACCGGGTTTGGAGGCTACACCTTC. Its protein product is CASSQDTGFGGYTF.

The chain carries TRBV6-5 and TRBJ2-5; 10 bases agree with TRBD2. J was trimmed by 5 bases and V by 0 bases; bases with no gene match: 3. The CDR3 is 15 residues long. Germline loops: CDR1 MNHEY, CDR2 SVGAGI. The CDR3 sequence is CASSYSSGRGETQYF. CDR3 bases: TGTGCCAGCAGTTACTCCAGCGGGAGGGGGGAGACCCAGTACTTC.

The rearrangement uses TRBV10-3 and TRBJ2-7; 8 bases are a match to TRBD1. J gave up 3 bases and V 2 bases, and 0 bases lay outside the gene matches. The CDR3 sequence is 13 residues long. Germline-derived CDR1 and CDR2 are ENHRY and SYGVKD. The CDR3 region is CAISEGTGYEQYF. CDR3 coding DNA: TGTGCCATCAGTGAGGGGACAGGCTACGAGCAGTACTTC.

There are a few counts of this clone. The chain couples TRBV19 to TRBJ1-1, with D perhaps matching TRBD1 (5 bases). Between the trimmed V and J ends, which lost 4 bases and 5 bases, there was a span of 14 bases. CDR1 is LNHDA and CDR2 is SQIVND in the germline V gene (reference sequence). The CDR3 spans 14 residues. The CDR3 sequence: CASSKPRAGTEAFF. DNA of the CDR3: TGTGCCAGTAGTAAACCCAGGGCGGGAACTGAAGCTTTCTTT. The full variable domain, completed using reference TRBV19 and TRBJ1-1, is DGGITQSPKYLFRKEGQNVTLSCEQNLNHDAMYWYRQDPGQGLRLIYYSQIVNDFQKGDIAEGYSVSREKKESFPLTVTSAQKNPTAFYLCASSKPRAGTEAFFGQGTRLTVV.

The chain is built from TRBV18 and TRBJ2-7; TRBD2 matches at 11 bases. Germline-derived CDR1 and CDR2 are KGHSH and LQKENI. V lost 2 bases, J lost 1 base, and 7 bases stayed unmatched. The CDR3 loop spans 17 amino acids. The CDR3 coding sequence is TGTGCCAGCTCACCAACGACGGGACTAGCGGATTCCTACGAGCAGTACTTC. Its translation: CASSPTTGLADSYEQYF.

There are a few counts of this clone. The chain combines TRBV7-9 with TRBJ2-5; TRBD2 matches at 14 bases. This CDR3 comprises 17 residues. Trimming removed 7 bases from V and 4 bases from J; junction bases left unmatched: 11. Germline V CDR1 and CDR2: SEHNR, FQNEAQ (reference sequence). In DNA form, the CDR3 reads TGTGCCAGCACCGCGGGGACTAGCGGGAGACCAGGAGAGACCCAGTACTTC. It specifies CASTAGTSGRPGETQYF.

The table lists this clone with a count of one. V gene TRBV6-1 combines with J gene TRBJ1-2; tentative D call: TRBD1 (5 bases). The CDR3 length is 15 residues. Trimming shortened V by 1 base and J by 7 bases, and 16 bases separated the two germline ends. Per germline, CDR1 MNHNS and CDR2 SASEGT. The CDR3 region is CASSEGGRVGPGYTF. CDR3 DNA: TGTGCCAGCAGTGAAGGTGGCAGGGTAGGTCCTGGCTACACCTTC.

The V call is TRBV11-2, the J call TRBJ2-5; D is undetermined. In germline, CDR1 is SGHAT, CDR2 FQNNGV. V lost 1 base and J 3 bases, leaving 12 bases between the germline ends. This CDR3 region has 15 residues. The CDR3 DNA is TGTGCCAGCAGCTTAGGGATAAAACCGGAAGAGACCCAGTACTTC. Translated, it gives CASSLGIKPEETQYF.

The genes are TRBV27 and TRBJ1-5, with D unclear. Germline V CDR1 and CDR2: MNHEY, SMNVEV (reference sequence). Trimming left V 8 bases short and J 0 bases short, with 11 bases between. The CDR3 extends over 14 amino acids. The CDR3 spells CASGRTYSNQPQHF. The CDR3 bases are TGTGCCAGCGGACGGACTTATAGCAATCAGCCCCAGCATTTT.

The rearrangement links TRBV7-9 to TRBJ2-1; 10 bases agree with TRBD1. After removal of 5 bases from V and 4 bases from J, the junction contained 8 bases not matched to a gene. CDR3 length: 16 amino acids. The germline CDR1 and CDR2 sequences are SEHNR and FQNEAQ (reference sequence). The DNA of the CDR3 is TGTGCCAGCAGCCCGAAACCGGGACAGGGGTACAATGAGCAGTTCTTC. Residues: CASSPKPGQGYNEQFF. Combining the CDR3 with reference TRBV7-9 and TRBJ2-1 gives the whole variable domain DTGVSQNPRHKITKRGQNVTFRCDPISEHNRLYWYRQTLGQGPEFLTYFQNEAQLEKSRLLSDRFSAERPKGSFSTLEIQRTEQGDSAMYLCASSPKPGQGYNEQFFGPGTRLTVL.